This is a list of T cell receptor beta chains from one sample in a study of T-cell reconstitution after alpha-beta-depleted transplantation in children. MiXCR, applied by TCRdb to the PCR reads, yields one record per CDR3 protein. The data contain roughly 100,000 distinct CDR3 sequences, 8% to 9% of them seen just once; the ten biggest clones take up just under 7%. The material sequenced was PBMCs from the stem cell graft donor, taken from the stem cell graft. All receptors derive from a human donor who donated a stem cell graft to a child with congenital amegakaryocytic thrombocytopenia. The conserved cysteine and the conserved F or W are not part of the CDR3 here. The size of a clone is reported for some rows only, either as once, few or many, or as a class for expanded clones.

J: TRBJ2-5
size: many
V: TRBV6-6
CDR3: ASSRLAGGVPQETQY

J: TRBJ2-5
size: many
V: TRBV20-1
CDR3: SAGGDRQETQY

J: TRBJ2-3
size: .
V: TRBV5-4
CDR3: ASSVKTRTSGGPDTQY

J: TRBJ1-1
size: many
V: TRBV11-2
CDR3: ASSLHRNTEAF

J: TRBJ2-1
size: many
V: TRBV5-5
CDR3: ASSSLLGGKGLYNEQF

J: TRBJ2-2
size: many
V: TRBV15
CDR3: ATSRDLNTGELF

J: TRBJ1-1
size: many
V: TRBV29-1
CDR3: SVSSRNEAF

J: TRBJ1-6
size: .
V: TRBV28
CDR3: ASSPGTESSYNSPLH

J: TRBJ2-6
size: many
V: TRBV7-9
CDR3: ASSLSKGTGANVLT

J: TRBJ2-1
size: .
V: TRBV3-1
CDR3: ASSQTSGNLQF

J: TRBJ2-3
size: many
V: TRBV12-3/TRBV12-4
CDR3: ASSPTSGRADTQY

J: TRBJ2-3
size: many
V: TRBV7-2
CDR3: ASSHDPLVATQY

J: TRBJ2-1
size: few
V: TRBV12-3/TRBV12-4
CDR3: ASSPLAGGSHNEQF

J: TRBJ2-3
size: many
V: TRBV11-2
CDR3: ASSLEQGGTQY

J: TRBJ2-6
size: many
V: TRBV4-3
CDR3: ASSQEIGPSGANVLT

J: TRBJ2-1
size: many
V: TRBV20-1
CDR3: SAIVYNEQF

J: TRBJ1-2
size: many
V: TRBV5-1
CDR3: ASSFEGSNYGYT